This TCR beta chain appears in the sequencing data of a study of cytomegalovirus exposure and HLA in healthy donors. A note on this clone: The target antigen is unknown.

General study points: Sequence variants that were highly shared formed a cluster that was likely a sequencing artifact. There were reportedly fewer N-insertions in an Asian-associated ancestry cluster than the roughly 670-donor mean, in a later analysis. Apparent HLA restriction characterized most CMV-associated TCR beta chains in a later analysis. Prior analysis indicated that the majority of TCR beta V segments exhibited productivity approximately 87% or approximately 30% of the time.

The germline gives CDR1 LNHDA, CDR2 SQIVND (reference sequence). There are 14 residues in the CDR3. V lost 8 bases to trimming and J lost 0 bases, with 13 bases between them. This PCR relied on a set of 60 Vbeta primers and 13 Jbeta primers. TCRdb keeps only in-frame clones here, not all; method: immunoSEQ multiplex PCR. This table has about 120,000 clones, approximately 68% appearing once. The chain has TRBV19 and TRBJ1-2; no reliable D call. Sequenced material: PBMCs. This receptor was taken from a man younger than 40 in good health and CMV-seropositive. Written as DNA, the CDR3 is TGTGCCAGTCGCTCCGGAGTTGCTAACTATGGCTACACCTTC. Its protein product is CASRSGVANYGYTF.